The 32 T cell receptor beta chains given below trace back to one sample, sequenced in a study of T cells after posttransplantation cyclophosphamide. The naive gate required viable CD3+CD4+ or CD3+CD8+ cells with CCR7+CD45RA+CD45RO-CD95-CD27+CD28+ phenotype. Measured with immunoSEQ multiplex PCR; TCRdb has only the in-frame clones, and not every one. Of about 8,800 clones in the sample, roughly 98% were seen once. Sequencing used naive CD4+ T cells sorted from PBMCs. The receptors come from a woman aged 55 to 70 in good health, CMV-negative, and a related stem cell transplant donor.

CDR3 region: CAAQAALRDEQFF. In DNA form, the CDR3 reads TGTGCCGCCCAGGCTGCTTTGCGGGATGAGCAGTTCTTC. The rearrangement uses TRBV6-5 and TRBJ2-1, with a weak D call TRBD2 (5 bases). The ends were cut back, 11 bases at V and 8 bases at J, with 19 bases in the middle. The CDR3 loop spans 13 amino acids. CDR1 is MNHEY and CDR2 is SVGAGI in the germline V gene.

The rearrangement links TRBV4-1 to TRBJ2-4; TRBD2 matches at 7 bases. The CDR3 has 15 amino acids. CDR1 is MGHRA, CDR2 YSYEKL, per germline. J was trimmed by 7 bases and V by 0 bases; bases with no gene match: 6. The CDR3 region is CASSQEGRSGNIQYF. The CDR3 coding sequence is TGCGCCAGCAGCCAAGAGGGACGTAGCGGGAACATTCAGTACTTC.

This rearrangement joins TRBV18 to TRBJ2-3; 8 nucleotides align to TRBD2. There are 15 residues in the CDR3. The V gene's germline CDR1 is KGHSH and CDR2 LQKENI. After removal of 3 bases from V and 0 bases from J, the junction contained 2 bases not matched to a gene. This CDR3 is CASSPGLASTDTQYF. CDR3 sequence (DNA): TGTGCCAGCTCACCTGGACTAGCTAGCACAGATACGCAGTATTTT.

This chain links TRBV27 with TRBJ1-1; D call uncertain. CDR3 length: 13 amino acids. CDR1 and CDR2 (germline): MNHEY, SMNVEV (reference sequence). Trimming removed 6 bases from V and 4 bases from J, with 12 bases in between. The CDR3 sequence is CASSGGVVTEAFF. The DNA for the CDR3 is TGTGCCAGCAGCGGCGGGGTGGTCACTGAAGCTTTCTTT.

The chain carries TRBV28 and TRBJ1-1; D perhaps matches TRBD1 (6 bases). CDR1 MDHEN and CDR2 SYDVKM come from the germline V gene. This CDR3 is 16 amino acids long. Trimming took 2 bases from V and 1 from J, leaving 14 bases between them. The CDR3 sequence is CASSLIVATGNTEAFF. CDR3 DNA: TGTGCCAGCAGTTTAATTGTGGCGACAGGGAACACTGAAGCTTTCTTT.

The chain uses TRBV5-6 and TRBJ1-2; D uncertain. This CDR3 has 11 residues. CDR1 and CDR2 from the germline V gene are SGHDT and YYEEEE. V was pared by 7 bases and J by 3 bases, with 7 bases between. This chain's CDR3 is CASHGDYGYTF. As DNA, the CDR3 is TGTGCCAGCCACGGTGACTATGGCTACACCTTC.

This rearrangement joins TRBV11-2 to TRBJ2-5, with TRBD2 matching over 10 bases. CDR1 is SGHAT, CDR2 FQNNGV, per germline. The CDR3 is made up of 15 amino acids. The J segment lost 3 bases and the V segment lost 2 bases, leaving 3 bases of the junction unmatched. The CDR3 DNA sequence: TGTGCCAGCAGCTTAAGCGGGGGGGGTGAAGAGACCCAGTACTTC. Translated, it gives CASSLSGGGEETQYF. The variable domain in full, with the rest retrieved from reference TRBV11-2 and TRBJ2-5, is EAGVAQSPRYKIIEKRQSVAFWCNPISGHATLYWYQQILGQGPKLLIQFQNNGVVDDSQLPKDRFSAERLKGVDSTLKIQPAKLEDSAVYLCASSLSGGGEETQYFGPGTRLLVL.

This clone occurred once. The chain has TRBV7-2 and TRBJ1-5; no definite D call. Germline V gene lookup returns CDR1 SGHTA and CDR2 FQGNSA. This CDR3 region has 13 residues. The V gene lost 2 bases and the J gene lost 5 bases, with 7 bases spanning the gap. CDR3 sequence: CASSLILDQPQHF. The DNA for the CDR3 is TGTGCCAGCAGCTTAATTTTAGATCAGCCCCAGCATTTT.

V and J are TRBV4-2 and TRBJ2-3; no reliable D call. CDR3 length: 16 amino acids. With 4 bases removed from V and 0 bases from J, the gap between germline ends came to 14 bases. Germline V gene lookup returns CDR1 LGHNA and CDR2 YNFKEQ. The CDR3, as DNA: TGTGCCAGCAGCCCTCTGGCTAGTTCTAGCACAGATACGCAGTATTTT. As protein: CASSPLASSSTDTQYF.

The V gene is TRBV7-2, the J gene TRBJ2-1; 7 positions agree with TRBD2. Germline CDR1 and CDR2: SGHTA and FQGNSA. Trimming cost V 7 bases and J 8 bases; bases outside gene matches: 8. CDR3 size: 13 residues. CDR3 region: CASTFRGRDEQFF. The CDR3 coding sequence is TGTGCCAGCACGTTTCGAGGGAGGGATGAGCAGTTCTTC.

This chain connects TRBV19 to TRBJ2-6; 7 bases are a match to TRBD2. The CDR3 length is 16 residues. CDR1 is LNHDA, CDR2 SQIVND, per germline (reference sequence). V lost 3 bases, J lost 2 bases, and 4 bases stayed unmatched. CDR3 sequence (DNA): TGTGCCAGTAGTATCTTGGGGGGGACTGGGGCCAACGTCCTGACTTTC. As protein: CASSILGGTGANVLTF. Full variable domain (outside the CDR3, taken from reference TRBV19 and TRBJ2-6): DGGITQSPKYLFRKEGQNVTLSCEQNLNHDAMYWYRQDPGQGLRLIYYSQIVNDFQKGDIAEGYSVSREKKESFPLTVTSAQKNPTAFYLCASSILGGTGANVLTFGAGSRLTVL.

The chain is built from TRBV7-8 and TRBJ2-5, with D perhaps matching TRBD2 (5 bases). The CDR3 covers 13 residues. The V gene lost 2 bases and the J gene lost 7 bases, with 11 bases spanning the gap. CDR1 is SGHVS, CDR2 FQNEAQ, per germline. The CDR3 is CASSLLLEGTQYF. As DNA, the CDR3 is TGTGCCAGCAGCTTACTCCTAGAGGGGACCCAGTACTTC.

V gene TRBV4-2 combines with J gene TRBJ2-7, with 9 bases matching TRBD1. Germline CDR1 reads LGHNA; CDR2 reads YNFKEQ. V was clipped by 0 bases and J by 3 bases; unmatched bases: 3. This CDR3 contains 15 residues. CDR3 loop: CASSQDQTGGYEQYF. The CDR3 region has the DNA TGTGCCAGCAGCCAAGATCAGACAGGGGGCTACGAGCAGTACTTC.

Turning to this clone: The junction departs from germline at one end; a sequencing error may be responsible. Other DNA sequences within the sample encode an identical CDR3. V gene TRBV28 combines with J gene TRBJ1-6; TRBD1 might be the D (5 bases). Germline V gene sequence: CDR1 MDHEN, CDR2 SYDVKM. The CDR3 sequence is 16 residues long. The CDR3 protein is CASSYPWGIVDSPLHF. CDR3 coding DNA: TGTGCCAGCAGTTACCCTTGGGGCATCGTTGATTCCCCCCTCCACTTT.

The J gene is TRBJ1-5, the V gene TRBV7-9, with TRBD1 matching over 10 bases. This CDR3 has 16 amino acids. CDR1 is SEHNR and CDR2 is FQNEAQ in the germline V gene (reference sequence). V lost 3 bases to trimming and J lost 7 bases; unmatched junction nucleotides: 9. CDR3 nucleotides: TGTGCCAGCAGCTTGGGCGGGACAGGGGTGGAACAGCCCCAGCATTTT. Encoded protein: CASSLGGTGVEQPQHF.

The chain links TRBV7-2 to TRBJ2-7; 9 positions match TRBD2. The CDR3 length is 16 residues. The germline V gene encodes CDR1 SGHTA and CDR2 FQGNSA. The V segment lost 1 base and the J segment 1 base; nucleotides outside the gene matches: 5. The CDR3 reads CASSLVAGAGSYEQYF. The CDR3 coding sequence is TGTGCCAGCAGCTTAGTAGCGGGAGCCGGATCCTACGAGCAGTACTTC.

This chain joins TRBV6-5 and TRBJ2-5, with D tentatively TRBD2 (5 bases). The CDR3 sequence is 14 residues long. Trimming removed 1 base from V and 1 base from J, with 7 bases in between. Per germline, CDR1 MNHEY and CDR2 SVGAGI. The DNA for the CDR3 is TGTGCCAGCAGTTACTATGGGAGCCAAGAGACCCAGTACTTC. This sequence encodes CASSYYGSQETQYF.

The rearrangement joins TRBV7-6 to TRBJ2-5; a weak D match, TRBD1 (6 bases). Trimming stripped 2 bases from V and 6 bases from J, with 13 bases between. The germline V gene encodes CDR1 SGHVS and CDR2 FNYEAQ. The CDR3 is 14 amino acids. CDR3 DNA sequence: TGTGCCAGCAGCTTAATAGGACAGATCAAGACCCAGTACTTC. Encoded protein: CASSLIGQIKTQYF.

The rearrangement links TRBV6-4 to TRBJ2-1; 13 nucleotides agree with TRBD2. CDR1 is MRHNA, CDR2 SNTAGT, per germline. The CDR3 spans 18 residues. The trim removed 5 bases at V and 4 bases at J, leaving 11 bases unmatched. This chain's CDR3 is CASSPGLAGVAHYNEQFF. CDR3 nucleotides: TGTGCCAGCAGTCCTGGACTAGCGGGAGTTGCTCATTACAATGAGCAGTTCTTC.

The V and J genes are TRBV5-4 and TRBJ2-3, with a possible D match to TRBD2 (7 bases). V was clipped by 0 bases and J by 6 bases, with 23 bases between them. CDR3 length equals 18 residues. Germline assignment: CDR1 SGHNT and CDR2 YYREEE (reference sequence). CDR3 in amino acids: CASSLGPLLGGGGDTQYF. CDR3 sequence (DNA): TGTGCCAGCAGCTTGGGCCCCCTATTGGGCGGGGGCGGGGATACGCAGTATTTT.

This sequence joins TRBV4-3 and TRBJ2-3, with TRBD1 identical over 11 bases. After removal of 0 bases from V and 4 bases from J, the junction contained 15 bases not matched to a gene. The germline CDR1 and CDR2 sequences are LGHNA and YSLEER. The CDR3 covers 20 residues. The CDR3 coding sequence is TGCGCCAGCAGCCAAGATGGACCTACAACGGGACAGGGGGTTTCAGATACGCAGTATTTT. Protein: CASSQDGPTTGQGVSDTQYF.

V is TRBV25-1 and J is TRBJ1-3; a possible D gene is TRBD1 (6 bases). Germline CDR1 MGHDK, CDR2 SYGVNS. V lost 5 bases to trimming and J lost 2 bases, with 13 bases between them. This CDR3 has 15 residues. CDR3 coding DNA: TGTGCCAGCAGTCAACCAACAGGGACTGGAAACACCATATATTTT. Protein sequence: CASSQPTGTGNTIYF. Variable domain in full (rest from reference TRBV25-1 and TRBJ1-3): EADIYQTPRYLVIGTGKKITLECSQTMGHDKMYWYQQDPGMELHLIHYSYGVNSTEKGDLSSESTVSRIRTEHFPLTLESARPSHTSQYLCASSQPTGTGNTIYFGEGSWLTVV.

The chain joins TRBV19 to TRBJ2-7; perhaps TRBD2 as D (6 bases). The CDR3 is made up of 14 amino acids. Trimming left V 5 bases short and J 0 bases short, with 11 bases between. CDR1 and CDR2 from the germline V gene are LNHDA and SQIVND (reference sequence). Written as DNA, the CDR3 is TGTGCCAGTAGTCAACCGGGGGACTCCTACGAGCAGTACTTC. This translates into CASSQPGDSYEQYF.

The J gene is TRBJ1-5, the V gene TRBV2; 12 bases line up with TRBD1. The junction had 2 bases not matched to a gene; V was cut back by 1 base and J by 7 bases. This CDR3 comprises 15 residues. The germline CDR1 and CDR2 sequences are SNHLY and FYNNEI. The CDR3 protein is CASSEGGTGGQPQHF. CDR3 coding DNA: TGTGCCAGCAGTGAAGGGGGGACAGGGGGCCAGCCCCAGCATTTT.

This clone was seen once. The chain has TRBV11-3 and TRBJ2-4; D is uncertain. Germline assignment: CDR1 SGHNT and CDR2 YENEEA. Trimming shortened V by 1 base and J by 8 bases, and 18 bases separated the two germline ends. CDR3 size: 16 residues. Here the CDR3 reads CASSLVTTDCWHIQYF. DNA of the CDR3: TGTGCCAGCAGCTTAGTCACGACCGACTGTTGGCACATTCAGTACTTC.

J is TRBJ1-2 and V is TRBV7-8; D is undetermined. Germline V gives CDR1 SGHVS, CDR2 FQNEAQ. CDR3 size: 13 residues. Trimming left V 3 bases short and J 3 bases short, with 8 bases between. The CDR3 coding sequence is TGTGCCAGCAGCTTGACGGAGGACTATGGCTACACCTTC. This encodes CASSLTEDYGYTF.

The V gene is TRBV27, the J gene TRBJ1-1; D gene unclear. In germline, CDR1 is MNHEY, CDR2 SMNVEV (reference sequence). The V gene lost 4 bases and the J gene lost 7 bases, with 13 bases spanning the gap. This CDR3 has 13 amino acids. This chain's CDR3 is CASSSGLRVEAFF. The CDR3 coding sequence is TGTGCCAGCAGTTCAGGACTGAGGGTTGAAGCTTTCTTT.

The CDR3 sequence: CASSLAPGELQPQHF. The CDR3 DNA sequence: TGCGCCAGCAGCTTGGCTCCAGGGGAGCTTCAGCCCCAGCATTTT. V is TRBV5-1 and J is TRBJ1-5; perhaps TRBD1 as D (6 bases). The CDR3 has 15 residues. The V end was cut by 0 bases, the J end by 6 bases, with 13 bases between. Per germline, CDR1 SGHRS and CDR2 YFSETQ.

A remark on this clone: Germline and junction disagree at one end, which may indicate a read error. The rearrangement joins TRBV9 to TRBJ2-2, with D perhaps TRBD2 (5 bases). There are 15 residues in the CDR3. Germline V lookup: CDR1 SGDLS, CDR2 YYNGEE. CDR3 amino acids: CANSVGEGNTGELFF. In DNA, the CDR3 is TGTGCCAACAGCGTAGGTGAGGGGAACACCGGGGAGCTGTTTTTT.

This chain joins TRBV19 and TRBJ1-2, with D uncertain. Trimming stripped 5 bases from V and 6 bases from J, with 22 bases between. CDR1 is LNHDA, CDR2 SQIVND, per germline (reference sequence). The length of the CDR3 is 16 residues. In nucleotides, the CDR3 is TGTGCCAGTAGTCCTCGCGGGTCGGCCCCCGGGAATGGCTACACCTTC. It specifies CASSPRGSAPGNGYTF. Filled out from reference TRBV19 and TRBJ1-2, the complete variable domain reads DGGITQSPKYLFRKEGQNVTLSCEQNLNHDAMYWYRQDPGQGLRLIYYSQIVNDFQKGDIAEGYSVSREKKESFPLTVTSAQKNPTAFYLCASSPRGSAPGNGYTFGSGTRLTVV.

The chain links TRBV5-4 to TRBJ2-2; TRBD1 matches at 11 bases. CDR1 is SGHNT and CDR2 is YYREEE in the germline V gene (reference sequence). This CDR3 contains 18 residues. V was clipped by 4 bases and J by 1 base; unmatched bases: 9. CDR3 sequence reads: CASSPGQGAIWNTGELFF. The CDR3 nucleotides read TGTGCCAGCAGCCCCGGACAGGGGGCGATTTGGAACACCGGGGAGCTGTTTTTT.

V is TRBV4-2 and J is TRBJ1-1, with a tentative D call TRBD1 (6 bases). The CDR3 spans 16 residues. Germline assignment: CDR1 LGHNA and CDR2 YNFKEQ. V shed 0 bases and J shed 0 bases, with 11 bases lying between them. CDR3 coding DNA: TGTGCCAGCAGCCAAGACCCGACAGGTGTGAACACTGAAGCTTTCTTT. Translating gives CASSQDPTGVNTEAFF.